The rows below give T cell receptor beta chains drawn from one sample of a study of CD8+CD57+ T cells in acquired aplastic anemia. Using its own MiXCR run on the reads, TCRdb lists one record per CDR3 protein. Of about 260,000 distinct CDR3 sequences in the sample, approximately 86% are singletons; the top ten hold 35% to 50%. Sample: sorted CD4+, CD8+, or CD8+CD57+ T cells (not recorded which) from PBMCs. The receptors were sampled from a human donor with aplastic anemia. The CDR3 runs from the conserved cysteine through the conserved F or W. The D gene is left open where the match is weak. Size values are once, few and many counts, or a class for expanded clones, and some rows have none.

d_call	v_call	j_call	clone_size	cdr3_aa	cdr3_nt
TRBD1	TRBV19	TRBJ1-2	few	CASSSWDRGDGYTF	TGTGCCAGTAGTAGCTGGGACAGGGGGGATGGCTACACCTTC
TRBD2	TRBV7-9	TRBJ2-3	.	CASSLAGGRGSDYF	TGTGCCAGCAGCTTAGCAGGAGGTCGCGGGAGCGATTATTTT
.	TRBV24-1	TRBJ1-1	once	CATSYGGRTEALF	TGTGCCACCAGTTATGGGGGCCGGACTGAAGCTTTGTTC
.	TRBV11-3	TRBJ1-1	.	CASSLVLGGNTEAFF	TGTGCCAGCAGCTTAGTTCTCGGGGGGAACACTGAAGCTTTCTTT
TRBD2	TRBV7-8	TRBJ2-3	.	CASSGAGEPDTQYF	TGTGCCAGCAGCGGGGCGGGGGAGCCCGATACGCAGTATTTT
TRBD2	TRBV7-8	TRBJ2-7	.	CASSFTGGDDEQYF	TGTGCCAGCAGCTTCACGGGGGGGGACGACGAGCAGTACTTC
TRBD2	TRBV7-6	TRBJ2-1	.	CASTLQRSPGGANQFF	TGTGCCAGCACCCTACAGAGGAGCCCCGGGGGGGCCAACCAGTTCTTC
.	TRBV5-1	TRBJ2-1	.	CASSVGRPPYNEQFF	TGTGCCAGCAGCGTAGGTCGCCCTCCCTACAATGAGCAGTTCTTC
.	TRBV20-1	TRBJ1-1	.	CSARDSPQTDTEAFF	TGCAGTGCTAGAGATTCCCCTCAAACGGACACTGAAGCTTTCTTT
.	TRBV9	TRBJ1-2	.	CASSVDLSPYGYTF	TGTGCCAGCAGCGTAGATCTCTCCCCCTATGGCTACACCTTC
.	TRBV7-9	TRBJ1-2	.	CASSLAASYGANVF	TGTGCCAGCAGCCTAGCGGCTAGCTACGGGGCCAACGTCTTC
.	TRBV10-3	TRBJ1-2	few	CAISESHGNYGYTF	TGTGCCATCAGTGAGTCACACGGTAACTATGGCTACACCTTC
.	TRBV7-3	TRBJ1-2	.	CASSLKGAWQNSYTF	TGTGCCAGCAGCTTGAAAGGTGCGTGGCAGAATAGCTACACCTTC
.	TRBV7-9	TRBJ2-7	.	CASRTPGEDYEQYF	TGTGCCAGCCGAACCCCAGGGGAGGACTACGAGCAGTACTTC
.	TRBV11-1	TRBJ1-2	.	CASSILPPRRNYGYTF	TGTGCCAGCAGCATCCTCCCCCCCAGGCGGAACTATGGCTACACCTTC
.	TRBV2	TRBJ1-2	once	CASSELRPLLYEQYFF	TGTGCCAGCAGTGAGCTAAGGCCCCTACTCTACGAGCAGTACTTCTTC
.	TRBV20-1	TRBJ2-7	.	CSAQVGVSYEQYF	TGCAGTGCCCAAGTGGGGGTGTCCTACGAGCAGTACTTC
.	TRBV7-9	TRBJ1-1	.	CASSLDLTGLTEAFF	TGTGCCAGCAGCCTAGATCTGACAGGACTCACTGAAGCCTTCTTT
.	TRBV7-8	TRBJ1-6	few	CASSLAGGGDTQYLHF	TGTGCCAGCAGCTTAGCGGGAGGCGGCGATACGCAGTATCTCCACTTT
.	TRBV5-5	TRBJ2-2	.	CASSFGRVETGELFF	TGCGCCAGCAGCTTCGGGCGAGTGGAAACCGGGGAGCTGTTTTTT
.	TRBV29-1	TRBJ2-7	once	CSASEGRYEQYF	TGCAGCGCCAGCGAGGGCAGATACGAGCAGTACTTC
TRBD2	TRBV7-6	TRBJ2-5	once	CASSLALAGEETQYF	TGTGCCAGCAGCTTAGCGCTAGCGGGGGAAGAGACCCAGTACTTC
TRBD2	TRBV7-8	TRBJ2-7	.	CASGLAGVPDKQYF	TGTGCCAGCGGCTTAGCGGGCGTTCCCGATAAGCAGTATTTC
TRBD2	TRBV7-8	TRBJ2-1	once	CASSLAGLADKQQFF	TGTGCCAGCAGCTTAGCGGGACTAGCGGATAAGCAGCAGTTCTTC
.	TRBV7-2	TRBJ1-2	.	CASSSGPTRYAFSF	TGTGCCAGCAGCTCGGGTCCTACCCGCTATGCCTTTTCCTTC
.	TRBV7-9	TRBJ1-2	.	CASTIVSGLAGGCYTF	TGTGCCAGCACCATTGTTAGCGGACTAGCGGGAGGGTGCTACACCTTC
.	TRBV7-9	TRBJ1-6	.	CASSLEGPRNSDLHF	TGCGCCAGCAGCTTAGAAGGACCCCGTAATTCAGACCTCCACTTT
TRBD1	TRBV18	TRBJ2-1	.	CASSEGQGLYNEQFF	TGTGCCAGCTCAGAAGGACAGGGGTTGTACAATGAGCAGTTCTTC
.	TRBV7-3	TRBJ1-1	.	CASRSGEAGANVLFF	TGTGCCAGCAGAAGTGGGGAAGCTGGGGCCAACGTCCTGTTCTTT
.	TRBV20-1	TRBJ2-7	many	CSARGRGIIYEQYF	TGCAGTGCTAGAGGGCGAGGGATCATCTACGAGCAGTACTTC
.	TRBV2	TRBJ2-3	.	CASSVGWNMQYF	TGTGCCAGCAGTGTAGGGTGGAATATGCAGTATTTT